There are a few counts of the clone carrying this TCR beta chain. The antigen remains unidentified. Measured with immunoSEQ multiplex PCR; TCRdb has only the in-frame clones, and not every one. The top ten clones hold under 3.5% of a sample with roughly 25,000 clones, around 70% of them seen once. V shed 6 bases, J shed 6 bases, and the junction held 4 bases outside the gene matches. The CDR3 length is 14 residues. Germline CDR1 and CDR2: MNHEY and SVGAGI. This entry comes from a study of vaccination effects on CD4 cells after COVID-19. Antigen-specific CD4+ T cells expanded by the ViraFEST assay with viral peptide pools were then sequenced. Isolating CD4+ T cells followed about 11 days of culture. Having tested negative for nucleocapsid antibodies, the vaccine recipients showed no prior SARS-CoV-2 infection.

The V and J genes are TRBV6-5 and TRBJ2-2, with TRBD1 matching over 10 bases. The clonotype was recovered from a human donor who received a COVID-19 vaccine. This specimen was CD4+ T cells from PBMCs cultured with SARS-CoV-2 spike peptides, taken before COVID-19 vaccination. DNA of the CDR3: TGTGCCAGCAGGAGACAGGGGGCTTCCGGGGAGCTGTTTTTT. Its protein is CASRRQGASGELFF.